The rows below give T cell receptor beta chains drawn from one sample of a study of blood T cell repertoires in COVID-19. Libraries were prepared by immunoSEQ multiplex PCR; TCRdb keeps only in-frame clonotypes and omits some of them. Of roughly 260,000 clones in the sample, under 90% are singletons; the top ten hold approximately 3.8%. Sequenced: PBMCs or T cells enriched from blood (not recorded which). The origin of the receptors is a woman in her forties who had been exposed to COVID-19. CDR3s include the opening cysteine and the closing phenylalanine or tryptophan. D genes are given only for firm matches. Clone sizes are given selectively: once, few, many, or a class where the clone is expanded.

cdr3_nt cdr3_aa v_call d_call j_call clone_size
TGTGCCAGCAGCGTCCGACCTTGGGGCAAAATTAATGAAAAACTGTTTTTT CASSVRPWGKINEKLFF TRBV9 . TRBJ1-4 .
TGTGCCAGCAGTTCCGGGTCTAACTATGGCTACACCTTC CASSSGSNYGYTF TRBV28 . TRBJ1-2 .
TGTGCCAGCAGCCAAGAGATAACAAACTATGGCTACACCTTC CASSQEITNYGYTF TRBV4-2 . TRBJ1-2 .
TGCGCCAGCAGCTTATTGGTGGCGAACACTGAAGCTTTCTTT CASSLLVANTEAFF TRBV5-1 . TRBJ1-1 once
TGTGCCAGCAGCCAATCGGTGTCCCAAGAGACCCAGTACTTC CASSQSVSQETQYF TRBV4-2 . TRBJ2-5 .
TGTGCCACGGGGACAGGTAGCACAGATACGCAGTATTTT CATGTGSTDTQYF TRBV24-1 TRBD1 TRBJ2-3 .
TGTGCCAGCAGCCAAGATCGGACAAACCAAGAGACCCAGTACTTC CASSQDRTNQETQYF TRBV4-2 . TRBJ2-5 .
TGTGCCAGTAGTAAACTCGTAGCGGGGGGGCCTTCTCCCTACAATGAGCAGTTCTTC CASSKLVAGGPSPYNEQFF TRBV19 TRBD2 TRBJ2-1 .
TGTGCCAGCAGCTTTTGGGTTCCTACGACTAGCGGGCGAGCCTACGAGCAGTACTTC CASSFWVPTTSGRAYEQYF TRBV7-2 TRBD2 TRBJ2-7 .
TGTGCCAGCAGCTTAAACCAGGGTACCTATGGCTACACCTTC CASSLNQGTYGYTF TRBV13 . TRBJ1-2 .
TGTGCCAGTAGCCAGGGGGGAAGCTCCTATAATTCACCCCTCCACTTT CASSQGGSSYNSPLHF TRBV19 TRBD1 TRBJ1-6 .
TGCAGCGTTGATCTGGGGCCGTACCAAGAGACCCAGTACTTC CSVDLGPYQETQYF TRBV29-1 . TRBJ2-5 .
TGCGCCAGCAGCTTGCCGACAGGGGGCAGGAATGAGCAGTTCTTC CASSLPTGGRNEQFF TRBV5-1 TRBD1 TRBJ2-1 .
TGCGCCAGCAGCCAAGACAGCCGGGGGTTCTATGGCTACACCTTC CASSQDSRGFYGYTF TRBV4-1 . TRBJ1-2 .
TGCGCCAGCAGCGGCACAGCTATGAACACTGAAGCTTTCTTT CASSGTAMNTEAFF TRBV5-1 . TRBJ1-1 once
TGTGCCAGCAGCCCTGGACAGCTCGCAACTAATGAAAAACTGTTTTTT CASSPGQLATNEKLFF TRBV9 . TRBJ1-4 .
TGCAGCGTCGAATGGACAGTCCCAAGCACAGATACGCAGTATTTT CSVEWTVPSTDTQYF TRBV29-1 . TRBJ2-3 once
TGCGCCAGCAGCTCTAGGACAGGGGAGAACACTGAAGCTTTCTTT CASSSRTGENTEAFF TRBV5-1 TRBD1 TRBJ1-1 .
TGTGCCAGCAGCTCCACGGACAGGGGCTTGGGTTCACCCCTCCACTTT CASSSTDRGLGSPLHF TRBV7-9 TRBD1 TRBJ1-6 few
TGCGCCAGCAGTGGGGGGAGCTCCTACAATGAGCAGTTCTTC CASSGGSSYNEQFF TRBV5-1 . TRBJ2-1 .
TGTGCCAGTAGTATAGCCCCCCGGCAGCCCCAGCATTTT CASSIAPRQPQHF TRBV19 . TRBJ1-5 .
TGTGCCAGCTCACCATCCGGGACAAAGGGCCAGCCCCAGCATTTT CASSPSGTKGQPQHF TRBV18 . TRBJ1-5 .
TGTGCCAGCAGCTTAACACAGTACACCGGGGAGCTGTTTTTT CASSLTQYTGELFF TRBV7-9 . TRBJ2-2 .
TGTGCCACCAGTGATTTGCTTCAGGGGGCCCATAGCAATCAGCCCCAGCATTTT CATSDLLQGAHSNQPQHF TRBV24-1 TRBD1 TRBJ1-5 .
TGTGCCAGCAGCTTGGGACAGAACACCGGGGAGCTGTTTTTT CASSLGQNTGELFF TRBV11-2 . TRBJ2-2 .
TGTGCCAGCAGCTCCAAGACTGGGTCCGGTGAGCAGTTCTTC CASSSKTGSGEQFF TRBV7-6 . TRBJ2-1 .
TGTGCCAGCAGCTTGGCCCCGACAGAAAACTATGGCTACACCTTC CASSLAPTENYGYTF TRBV5-6 . TRBJ1-2 .
TGTGCCAGCAGCCAAGATGCTGCCCTGACAGGCTCCTATGGCTACACCTTC CASSQDAALTGSYGYTF TRBV14 . TRBJ1-2 .